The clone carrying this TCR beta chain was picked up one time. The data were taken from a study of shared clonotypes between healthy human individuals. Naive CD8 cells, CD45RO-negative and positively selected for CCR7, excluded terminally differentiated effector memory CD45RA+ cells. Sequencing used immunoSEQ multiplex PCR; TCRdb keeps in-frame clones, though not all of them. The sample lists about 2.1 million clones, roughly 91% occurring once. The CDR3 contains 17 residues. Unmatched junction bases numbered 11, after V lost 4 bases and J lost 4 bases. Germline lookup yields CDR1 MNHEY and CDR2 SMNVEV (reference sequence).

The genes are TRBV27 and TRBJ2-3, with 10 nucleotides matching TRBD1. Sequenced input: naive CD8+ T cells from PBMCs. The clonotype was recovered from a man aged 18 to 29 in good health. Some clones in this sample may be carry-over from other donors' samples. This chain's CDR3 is CASSYGAGTGESDTQYF. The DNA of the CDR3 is TGTGCCAGCAGTTATGGGGCCGGGACAGGGGAATCAGATACGCAGTATTTT.